This T cell receptor (beta chain) came from a study of T cell responses to AZD1222 COVID-19 vaccine. Study observations and caveats: Close to half of spike-specific TCRs reportedly recognize unmutated variant regions. Two doses of AZD1222 preceded a rise in Spike-specific TCR breadth and depth. Clonal diversity was possibly underestimated, and white British individuals and females predominated among donors.

Profiled with immunoSEQ multiplex PCR; TCRdb holds only in-frame clones, not every one. This table has about 210,000 clones, around 94% appearing once. V was clipped by 9 bases and J by 0 bases, with 14 bases between them. The CDR3 consists of 15 residues. CDR1 is LNHDA, CDR2 SQIVND, per germline (reference sequence). Concerning this clone: Its target is not known.

The TCR comes from an adult who received the MenACWY meningococcal vaccine as a control. This chain joins TRBV19 and TRBJ2-2, with TRBD1 as a possible D gene (5 bases). This sample comprised peripheral blood, obtained 28 days after the second dose of the MenACWY control vaccine. The CDR3 reads CASRPRTPNTGELFF. The CDR3 bases are TGTGCCAGCCGCCCCAGGACACCGAACACCGGGGAGCTGTTTTTT.